What follows describes a single T cell receptor (beta chain). The sample holds many counts of this clonotype. Its antigen is still unknown. No much larger clone exists at a distance of one base, and base qualities are not known. The germline ends are 14 bases apart after V is trimmed by 7 bases and J by 0 bases. CDR1 SQVTM and CDR2 ANQGSEA are derived from the germline V gene. Its CDR3 holds 14 amino acids, cysteine through phenylalanine. Only the CDR3 DNA stays, 42 bases, in frame from base 1. The data were taken from a study of T-cell reconstitution after alpha-beta-depleted transplantation in children (dated by TCRdb to the mid-2010s). At the level of the whole study: The study quantitatively tracked T-cell immune reconstitution after TCRalphabeta/CD19-depleted allogeneic hematopoietic cell transplantation in children using TCR repertoire profiling.

To prepare the library, PCR was applied. This sample was sequenced with an Illumina HiSeq 2500. To normalize quantification of the TCRbeta repertoire, the TCR libraries were built with molecular barcoding that relied on unique molecular identifiers. TCRdb reanalyzed the raw reads on its own, using fastp at Q25 for trimming and MiXCR for clone calling, and kept in-frame beta chains. Entries that share a CDR3 protein sequence are merged under the most common genes and DNA. The table for this sample lists over 550,000 distinct CDR3 sequences; more than 9% of them were counted only once. The ten largest clones represent around 4% of the sample.

This specimen was PBMCs from the stem cell graft donor, taken from the stem cell graft. The clonotype comes from a human donor who donated a stem cell graft to a child with acute myeloid leukemia. This sequence uses TRBV29-1 and TRBJ2-3; the D gene is tentatively TRBD1 or TRBD2, each matching 5 bases. The DNA sequence is TGCAGCGCCCTGAGGGGCGGTAGCACAGATACGCAGTATTTT. Its protein reads: CSALRGGSTDTQYF.